A selection of T cell receptor beta chains follows, all from one sample in a study of CD8+ T cells in alopecia areata. Data came from immunoSEQ multiplex PCR; TCRdb stores just in-frame clones and leaves some out. The sample consists of approximately 300,000 clones, 58% of them appearing once. Sequencing used CD4+ T cells sorted from blood, obtained at week 24, from a patient treated with tofacitinib. The receptors derive from a human donor with alopecia areata. CDR3s include the opening cysteine and the closing phenylalanine or tryptophan. D genes are given only for firm matches. Part of the rows lack a size; the others show once, few, many or a class for expanded clones.

clone size: .
V gene: TRBV29-1
J gene: TRBJ2-7
D gene: .
CDR3 protein: CSVALVRGQYF
CDR3 DNA: TGCAGCGTTGCCTTGGTTAGGGGGCAGTACTTC

clone size: .
V gene: TRBV2
J gene: TRBJ1-2
D gene: TRBD1
CDR3 protein: CASSATGNYGYTF
CDR3 DNA: TGTGCCAGCAGCGCGACAGGGAACTATGGCTACACCTTC

clone size: .
V gene: TRBV6-5
J gene: TRBJ1-2
D gene: .
CDR3 protein: CASSSQVEADGYTF
CDR3 DNA: TGTGCCAGCAGTTCCCAGGTGGAGGCGGATGGCTACACCTTC

clone size: .
V gene: TRBV28
J gene: TRBJ2-5
D gene: .
CDR3 protein: CASSPAPRQETQYF
CDR3 DNA: TGTGCCAGCAGTCCCGCTCCCCGACAAGAGACCCAGTACTTC

clone size: .
V gene: TRBV30
J gene: TRBJ1-5
D gene: .
CDR3 protein: CAWRAPGTRGHQPQHF
CDR3 DNA: TGTGCCTGGAGGGCCCCGGGGACACGGGGGCATCAGCCCCAGCATTTT

clone size: .
V gene: TRBV30
J gene: TRBJ1-1
D gene: .
CDR3 protein: CAWNRWGNTEAFF
CDR3 DNA: TGTGCCTGGAATCGGTGGGGGAACACTGAAGCTTTCTTT

clone size: .
V gene: TRBV6-6
J gene: TRBJ2-3
D gene: TRBD1
CDR3 protein: CASSYPTGPSTDTQYF
CDR3 DNA: TGTGCCAGCAGTTACCCGACAGGGCCTAGCACAGATACGCAGTATTTT

clone size: once
V gene: TRBV2
J gene: TRBJ1-6
D gene: .
CDR3 protein: CASSEAGEVGSPLHF
CDR3 DNA: TGTGCCAGCAGTGAAGCGGGGGAAGTTGGGTCACCCCTCCACTTT

clone size: .
V gene: TRBV29-1
J gene: TRBJ2-5
D gene: .
CDR3 protein: CSVDGGVVGTQYF
CDR3 DNA: TGCAGCGTTGATGGTGGAGTGGTTGGGACCCAGTACTTC

clone size: once
V gene: TRBV28
J gene: TRBJ2-5
D gene: .
CDR3 protein: CASSLRGVRPTGKETQYF
CDR3 DNA: TGTGCCAGCAGTCTGAGGGGGGTCCGACCCACAGGCAAGGAGACCCAGTACTTC

clone size: few
V gene: TRBV29-1
J gene: TRBJ2-7
D gene: .
CDR3 protein: CSSRGSYEQYF
CDR3 DNA: TGCAGCTCCAGGGGATCCTACGAGCAGTACTTC

clone size: .
V gene: TRBV18
J gene: TRBJ2-5
D gene: .
CDR3 protein: CASSPDETQYF
CDR3 DNA: TGTGCCAGCTCACCAGACGAGACCCAGTACTTC

clone size: many
V gene: TRBV28
J gene: TRBJ2-4
D gene: TRBD1
CDR3 protein: CASSSHYRGRTKNIQYF
CDR3 DNA: TGTGCCAGCAGTTCCCACTACAGGGGAAGGACCAAAAACATTCAGTACTTC

clone size: .
V gene: TRBV20-1
J gene: TRBJ1-5
D gene: .
CDR3 protein: CSASSNQPQHF
CDR3 DNA: TGCAGTGCTAGTAGCAATCAGCCCCAGCATTTT

clone size: .
V gene: TRBV20-1
J gene: TRBJ1-6
D gene: .
CDR3 protein: CSAKENALHF
CDR3 DNA: TGCAGTGCAAAGGAAAACGCCCTCCACTTT

clone size: .
V gene: TRBV5-1
J gene: TRBJ2-1
D gene: TRBD2
CDR3 protein: CASSTRSLAGGPREQFF
CDR3 DNA: TGCGCCAGCAGCACGCGATCACTAGCGGGGGGGCCTCGTGAGCAGTTCTTC

clone size: .
V gene: TRBV11-2
J gene: TRBJ2-4
D gene: .
CDR3 protein: CASSLVGLGNIQYF
CDR3 DNA: TGTGCCAGCAGCTTAGTAGGGTTGGGAAACATTCAGTACTTC

clone size: .
V gene: TRBV7-2
J gene: TRBJ1-6
D gene: .
CDR3 protein: CASSLYGGNSPLHF
CDR3 DNA: TGTGCCAGCAGCTTATATGGGGGGAATTCACCCCTCCACTTT

clone size: .
V gene: TRBV30
J gene: TRBJ2-2
D gene: TRBD1
CDR3 protein: CAWSGTGLTGELFF
CDR3 DNA: TGTGCCTGGAGTGGGACAGGGTTGACCGGGGAGCTGTTTTTT

clone size: few
V gene: TRBV28
J gene: TRBJ2-5
D gene: TRBD1
CDR3 protein: CASSSIPGQGTSETQYF
CDR3 DNA: TGTGCCAGCAGTTCGATTCCGGGACAGGGTACGTCGGAGACCCAGTACTTC

clone size: .
V gene: TRBV10-3
J gene: TRBJ1-2
D gene: TRBD1
CDR3 protein: CAISERGTGNYGYTF
CDR3 DNA: TGTGCCATCAGTGAGAGAGGGACAGGGAACTATGGCTACACCTTC

clone size: .
V gene: TRBV2
J gene: TRBJ2-3
D gene: .
CDR3 protein: CASRRDLQDTQYF
CDR3 DNA: TGTGCCAGCAGACGGGACTTGCAGGATACGCAGTATTTT

clone size: .
V gene: TRBV2
J gene: TRBJ2-1
D gene: TRBD1
CDR3 protein: CASSPGTGGSYNEQFF
CDR3 DNA: TGTGCCAGCAGCCCTGGGACAGGGGGCTCCTACAATGAGCAGTTCTTC

clone size: .
V gene: TRBV27
J gene: TRBJ2-7
D gene: .
CDR3 protein: CASRGSGIYEQYF
CDR3 DNA: TGTGCCAGCAGGGGTTCAGGGATCTACGAGCAGTACTTC

clone size: .
V gene: TRBV25-1
J gene: TRBJ1-1
D gene: .
CDR3 protein: CASMRGFNTEAFF
CDR3 DNA: TGTGCCAGCATGAGAGGGTTTAACACTGAAGCTTTCTTT

clone size: .
V gene: TRBV9
J gene: TRBJ2-1
D gene: TRBD2
CDR3 protein: CASSLTAGGHSSYNEQFF
CDR3 DNA: TGTGCCAGCAGCCTCACTGCGGGGGGCCATAGCTCCTACAATGAGCAGTTCTTC

clone size: .
V gene: TRBV7-9
J gene: TRBJ1-1
D gene: .
CDR3 protein: CASSLGSEIIQTTEAFF
CDR3 DNA: TGTGCCAGCAGCTTAGGGTCGGAAATTATACAAACCACTGAAGCTTTCTTT

clone size: once
V gene: TRBV30
J gene: TRBJ1-1
D gene: .
CDR3 protein: CAWSADNPGDTEAFF
CDR3 DNA: TGTGCCTGGAGCGCCGACAACCCGGGAGACACTGAAGCTTTCTTT

clone size: .
V gene: TRBV6-6
J gene: TRBJ2-1
D gene: .
CDR3 protein: CASSYPERGYNEQFF
CDR3 DNA: TGTGCCAGCAGTTACCCTGAACGGGGCTACAATGAGCAGTTCTTC

clone size: few
V gene: TRBV6-1
J gene: TRBJ1-3
D gene: .
CDR3 protein: CASSEAHRTGGNTIYF
CDR3 DNA: TGTGCCAGCAGTGAAGCTCATAGGACTGGTGGAAACACCATATATTTT

clone size: .
V gene: TRBV30
J gene: TRBJ1-2
D gene: .
CDR3 protein: CAWSVQGDGYTF
CDR3 DNA: TGTGCCTGGAGTGTACAGGGAGATGGCTACACCTTC

clone size: .
V gene: TRBV30
J gene: TRBJ1-6
D gene: .
CDR3 protein: CAWSVGGLRDSPLHF
CDR3 DNA: TGTGCCTGGAGTGTAGGCGGGCTCAGGGATTCACCCCTCCACTTT

clone size: few
V gene: TRBV27
J gene: TRBJ2-5
D gene: .
CDR3 protein: CASRPLGLSGETQYF
CDR3 DNA: TGTGCCAGCAGGCCGCTCGGACTTAGTGGGGAGACCCAGTACTTC

clone size: .
V gene: TRBV4-2
J gene: TRBJ2-3
D gene: .
CDR3 protein: CASSQGARVTTDTQYF
CDR3 DNA: TGTGCCAGCAGCCAAGGCGCTAGAGTAACCACAGATACGCAGTATTTT

clone size: .
V gene: TRBV2
J gene: TRBJ1-5
D gene: .
CDR3 protein: CASSPEATGQPQHF
CDR3 DNA: TGTGCCAGCAGCCCAGAAGCGACAGGCCAGCCCCAGCATTTT

clone size: .
V gene: TRBV30
J gene: TRBJ2-2
D gene: TRBD2
CDR3 protein: CAWSVAGSGGSGELFF
CDR3 DNA: TGTGCCTGGAGTGTTGCCGGGTCGGGAGGATCCGGGGAGCTGTTTTTT

clone size: few
V gene: TRBV5-7
J gene: TRBJ1-2
D gene: .
CDR3 protein: CASSWPRSYGYTF
CDR3 DNA: TGTGCCAGCAGCTGGCCCCGGAGCTATGGCTACACCTTC

clone size: .
V gene: TRBV18
J gene: TRBJ2-2
D gene: .
CDR3 protein: CASSPELADTGELFF
CDR3 DNA: TGTGCCAGCTCACCTGAACTAGCCGACACCGGGGAGCTGTTTTTT

clone size: .
V gene: TRBV6-5
J gene: TRBJ2-3
D gene: .
CDR3 protein: CASGDGGLADTQYF
CDR3 DNA: TGTGCCAGCGGGGACGGGGGGCTTGCAGATACGCAGTATTTT